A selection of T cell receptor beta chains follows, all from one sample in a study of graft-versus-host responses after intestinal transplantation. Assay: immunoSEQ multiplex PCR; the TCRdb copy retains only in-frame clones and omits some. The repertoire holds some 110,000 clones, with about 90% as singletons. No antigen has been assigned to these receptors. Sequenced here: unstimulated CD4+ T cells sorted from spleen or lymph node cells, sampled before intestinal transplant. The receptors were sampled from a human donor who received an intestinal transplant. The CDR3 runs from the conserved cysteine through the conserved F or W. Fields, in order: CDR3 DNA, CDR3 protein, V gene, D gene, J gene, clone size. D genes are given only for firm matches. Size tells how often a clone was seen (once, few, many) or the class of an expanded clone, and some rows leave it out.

CDR3 DNA: TGTGCCAGCAGCTCAACACTTAGCGGGAGAGACATTCAGTACTTC; CDR3 protein: CASSSTLSGRDIQYF; V gene: TRBV11-2; D gene: TRBD2; J gene: TRBJ2-4; clone size: -
CDR3 DNA: TGTGCCAGCAGCAAACAGGGGGTAGGCAATCAGCCCCAGCATTTT; CDR3 protein: CASSKQGVGNQPQHF; V gene: TRBV28; D gene: TRBD1; J gene: TRBJ1-5; clone size: -
CDR3 DNA: TGTGCCAGCAGATTGGGACAGCAGCTCTCCTACGAGCAGTACTTC; CDR3 protein: CASRLGQQLSYEQYF; V gene: TRBV2; D gene: TRBD1; J gene: TRBJ2-7; clone size: -
CDR3 DNA: TGTGCCAGTACCGCAGGACAGGGGCTCGTTAATTCACCCCTCCACTTT; CDR3 protein: CASTAGQGLVNSPLHF; V gene: TRBV19; D gene: TRBD1; J gene: TRBJ1-6; clone size: -
CDR3 DNA: TGTGCCACCAGCAGGCCGGGACAGGGGGCTGGAAACACCATATATTTT; CDR3 protein: CATSRPGQGAGNTIYF; V gene: TRBV15; D gene: TRBD1; J gene: TRBJ1-3; clone size: -
CDR3 DNA: TGTGCCAGCAGAATAGATGTTTATCAGCCCCAGCATTTT; CDR3 protein: CASRIDVYQPQHF; V gene: TRBV6-5; D gene: -; J gene: TRBJ1-5; clone size: -
CDR3 DNA: TGTGCCAGCAGTTACTCAACGGGGGCTGGGGCCAACGTCCTGACTTTC; CDR3 protein: CASSYSTGAGANVLTF; V gene: TRBV6-5; D gene: -; J gene: TRBJ2-6; clone size: -
CDR3 DNA: TGTGCCAGTAGCAAGATGGGGAGATCCCAGGGGAATCAGCCCCAGCATTTT; CDR3 protein: CASSKMGRSQGNQPQHF; V gene: TRBV19; D gene: -; J gene: TRBJ1-5; clone size: -
CDR3 DNA: TGCGCCAGCAGCTTGGGAGGGGCTAGCACAGATACGCAGTATTTT; CDR3 protein: CASSLGGASTDTQYF; V gene: TRBV5-1; D gene: -; J gene: TRBJ2-3; clone size: once
CDR3 DNA: TGTGCCAGCAGCGCCGGACTAGCGGGAGGTGGCGAGACCCAGTACTTC; CDR3 protein: CASSAGLAGGGETQYF; V gene: TRBV9; D gene: TRBD2; J gene: TRBJ2-5; clone size: -
CDR3 DNA: TGTGCCAGCAGTTGGGGTCCTAACTATGGCTACACCTTC; CDR3 protein: CASSWGPNYGYTF; V gene: TRBV27; D gene: -; J gene: TRBJ1-2; clone size: -
CDR3 DNA: TGTGCCAGCAGCCTAGGACTGGACTACGAGCAGTACTTC; CDR3 protein: CASSLGLDYEQYF; V gene: TRBV11-3; D gene: -; J gene: TRBJ2-7; clone size: -
CDR3 DNA: TGCGCCAGCAGCTTCGGCGGGGGGCCTATTACCTCTGGGGCCAACGTCCTGACTTTC; CDR3 protein: CASSFGGGPITSGANVLTF; V gene: TRBV5-1; D gene: TRBD2; J gene: TRBJ2-6; clone size: -
CDR3 DNA: TGTGCCAGCAGTTCTCACTACGAGCAGTACTTC; CDR3 protein: CASSSHYEQYF; V gene: TRBV27; D gene: -; J gene: TRBJ2-7; clone size: -
CDR3 DNA: TGTGCCAGCAGCGTAGGCACTAGCGGGATCCAAGAGACCCAGTACTTC; CDR3 protein: CASSVGTSGIQETQYF; V gene: TRBV9; D gene: TRBD2; J gene: TRBJ2-5; clone size: once
CDR3 DNA: TGCGCCAGCAGCTTGGGCCAGTCCTACAATGAGCAGTTCTTC; CDR3 protein: CASSLGQSYNEQFF; V gene: TRBV5-1; D gene: -; J gene: TRBJ2-1; clone size: -
CDR3 DNA: TGTGCCAGCACCTCCAGGGGACCGGGAGTCGATGGAGAGACCCAGTACTTC; CDR3 protein: CASTSRGPGVDGETQYF; V gene: TRBV11-2; D gene: -; J gene: TRBJ2-5; clone size: -
CDR3 DNA: TGTGCCAGCAGTTCAGGGGGCAACAATCAGCCCCAGCATTTT; CDR3 protein: CASSSGGNNQPQHF; V gene: TRBV6-1; D gene: TRBD1; J gene: TRBJ1-5; clone size: -
CDR3 DNA: TGCAGCGTAGCGCGGATGATGAACACTGAAGCTTTCTTT; CDR3 protein: CSVARMMNTEAFF; V gene: TRBV29-1; D gene: -; J gene: TRBJ1-1; clone size: -
CDR3 DNA: TGTGCCAGCTCACCCCCAGGGACAGTCAATCAGCCCCAGCATTTT; CDR3 protein: CASSPPGTVNQPQHF; V gene: TRBV18; D gene: TRBD1; J gene: TRBJ1-5; clone size: -
CDR3 DNA: TGTGCCAGCAGTGAAGACGGGGGCACTCAGCCCCAGCATTTT; CDR3 protein: CASSEDGGTQPQHF; V gene: TRBV6-5; D gene: -; J gene: TRBJ1-5; clone size: few
CDR3 DNA: TGTGCCAGCAGCCAAGATCTCCTTCGGCAAACCTACGAGCAGTACTTC; CDR3 protein: CASSQDLLRQTYEQYF; V gene: TRBV4-2; D gene: -; J gene: TRBJ2-7; clone size: -
CDR3 DNA: TGTGCCAGCAAGCGGCCCTCCTCCTACGAGCAGTACTTC; CDR3 protein: CASKRPSSYEQYF; V gene: TRBV28; D gene: -; J gene: TRBJ2-7; clone size: -
CDR3 DNA: TGTGCCAGCAGTGATTGGCGGCGTGCGTCTGAAGCTTTCTTT; CDR3 protein: CASSDWRRASEAFF; V gene: TRBV6-1; D gene: -; J gene: TRBJ1-1; clone size: -
CDR3 DNA: TGTGCCAGCAGTCGACAGGGACATCAGCCCCAGCATTTT; CDR3 protein: CASSRQGHQPQHF; V gene: TRBV6-1; D gene: TRBD1; J gene: TRBJ1-5; clone size: -
CDR3 DNA: TGTGCCAGCAGCGTAGAGGGACAGGGTATCAATGAGCAGTTCTTC; CDR3 protein: CASSVEGQGINEQFF; V gene: TRBV9; D gene: TRBD1; J gene: TRBJ2-1; clone size: once
CDR3 DNA: TGTGCCAGTAGCTTTTTACAGGGGTTAGGGCAGCCCCAGCATTTT; CDR3 protein: CASSFLQGLGQPQHF; V gene: TRBV19; D gene: TRBD1; J gene: TRBJ1-5; clone size: -
CDR3 DNA: TGCGCCAGCAGCTTGGAGGGCAGGCCCTCCTCTGGAAACACCATATATTTT; CDR3 protein: CASSLEGRPSSGNTIYF; V gene: TRBV5-1; D gene: -; J gene: TRBJ1-3; clone size: -
CDR3 DNA: TGTGCCAGCACCCCGGTGGGAGGGTACACTGAAGCTTTCTTT; CDR3 protein: CASTPVGGYTEAFF; V gene: TRBV7-9; D gene: -; J gene: TRBJ1-1; clone size: -
CDR3 DNA: TGTGCCAGCAGCAGAGGGACAGACCAAGGAAATGGCTACACCTTC; CDR3 protein: CASSRGTDQGNGYTF; V gene: TRBV5-4; D gene: TRBD1; J gene: TRBJ1-2; clone size: once
CDR3 DNA: TGTGCCAGCAGACTTGTTAGCTATGGCTACACCTTC; CDR3 protein: CASRLVSYGYTF; V gene: TRBV2; D gene: -; J gene: TRBJ1-2; clone size: -
CDR3 DNA: TGTGCCAGCAGTCCAAACGGGAGTCCAAAGGCTGAAGCTTTCTTT; CDR3 protein: CASSPNGSPKAEAFF; V gene: TRBV6-1; D gene: -; J gene: TRBJ1-1; clone size: -
CDR3 DNA: TGTGCCAGCAGTTTACTATTGGGACAGGGGATGGGGTACTTC; CDR3 protein: CASSLLLGQGMGYF; V gene: TRBV28; D gene: TRBD1; J gene: TRBJ2-7; clone size: -
CDR3 DNA: TGTGCCATCAGTGAGGACCCAGCGGGATGGTCAGATACGCAGTATTTT; CDR3 protein: CAISEDPAGWSDTQYF; V gene: TRBV10-3; D gene: TRBD2; J gene: TRBJ2-3; clone size: -
CDR3 DNA: TGTGCCAGCAGTTACTCCGCCGCTGCCCAAGAAAACATTCAGTACTTC; CDR3 protein: CASSYSAAAQENIQYF; V gene: TRBV6-5; D gene: -; J gene: TRBJ2-4; clone size: -
CDR3 DNA: TGTGCCAGCTCACCACCGGGACAGAGAGAGACCCAGTACTTC; CDR3 protein: CASSPPGQRETQYF; V gene: TRBV18; D gene: TRBD1; J gene: TRBJ2-5; clone size: -
CDR3 DNA: TGTGCCAGCAGTGGACCGACTAGAAAGCAAGAGACCCAGTACTTC; CDR3 protein: CASSGPTRKQETQYF; V gene: TRBV6-1; D gene: -; J gene: TRBJ2-5; clone size: -
CDR3 DNA: TGTGCCAGCACCAGGGGAGCCACTGAAGCTTTCTTT; CDR3 protein: CASTRGATEAFF; V gene: TRBV6-1; D gene: -; J gene: TRBJ1-1; clone size: few
CDR3 DNA: TGCGCCAGCAGCTTGGAGGCTAGCGGGGGGCCCTACAATGAGCAGTTCTTC; CDR3 protein: CASSLEASGGPYNEQFF; V gene: TRBV5-1; D gene: TRBD2; J gene: TRBJ2-1; clone size: once
CDR3 DNA: TGTGCCAGCAGCCACTACAGGGGAGCTGGAAACACCATATATTTT; CDR3 protein: CASSHYRGAGNTIYF; V gene: TRBV5-4; D gene: TRBD1; J gene: TRBJ1-3; clone size: -
CDR3 DNA: TGTGCCAGCAGTTTCCTTAGAAACACCATATATTTT; CDR3 protein: CASSFLRNTIYF; V gene: TRBV28; D gene: -; J gene: TRBJ1-3; clone size: -
CDR3 DNA: TGTGCCAGCAGTAACTTGGGCTACGAGCAGTACTTC; CDR3 protein: CASSNLGYEQYF; V gene: TRBV27; D gene: -; J gene: TRBJ2-7; clone size: -
CDR3 DNA: TGCGCCAGCAGCTTCCGGGACAGCCACTACTTC; CDR3 protein: CASSFRDSHYF; V gene: TRBV5-1; D gene: TRBD1; J gene: TRBJ2-5; clone size: -
CDR3 DNA: TGTGCCAGCGGCTCGGGACAGGTGCGCTCTGGGGCCAACGTCCTGACTTTC; CDR3 protein: CASGSGQVRSGANVLTF; V gene: TRBV27; D gene: TRBD1; J gene: TRBJ2-6; clone size: once
CDR3 DNA: TGTGCCAGCAGCTTAAATTCAGCTAACTATGGCTACACCTTC; CDR3 protein: CASSLNSANYGYTF; V gene: TRBV7-3; D gene: -; J gene: TRBJ1-2; clone size: -
CDR3 DNA: TGTGCCAGCCAACCTCAAGGTTCTTTTAATTCACCCCTCCACTTT; CDR3 protein: CASQPQGSFNSPLHF; V gene: TRBV6-5; D gene: -; J gene: TRBJ1-6; clone size: -
CDR3 DNA: TGTGCCAGTAGTATATCGGCAGCTAACTATGGCTACACCTTC; CDR3 protein: CASSISAANYGYTF; V gene: TRBV19; D gene: -; J gene: TRBJ1-2; clone size: -
CDR3 DNA: TGTGCCAGCAGTCCCGACAGATTTAACACTGAAGCTTTCTTT; CDR3 protein: CASSPDRFNTEAFF; V gene: TRBV2; D gene: -; J gene: TRBJ1-1; clone size: -
CDR3 DNA: TGTGCCAGCTCACCACCGACACTAGCGGAATCCCGGGGGCCGCAGTTCTTC; CDR3 protein: CASSPPTLAESRGPQFF; V gene: TRBV18; D gene: TRBD2; J gene: TRBJ2-1; clone size: -
CDR3 DNA: TGTGCCATCAGATCCTACGAGCAGTACTTC; CDR3 protein: CAIRSYEQYF; V gene: TRBV10-3; D gene: -; J gene: TRBJ2-7; clone size: -
CDR3 DNA: TGTGCCAGCTCACCCCCAAGCGGGAGGGTCGGGGAGCAGTTCTTC; CDR3 protein: CASSPPSGRVGEQFF; V gene: TRBV18; D gene: TRBD2; J gene: TRBJ2-1; clone size: -
CDR3 DNA: TGTGCCAGCAGTTACAGGCCCGGGCCTCTGGTGACACCCCTCCACTTT; CDR3 protein: CASSYRPGPLVTPLHF; V gene: TRBV6-5; D gene: -; J gene: TRBJ1-6; clone size: -
CDR3 DNA: TGCGCCAGCAGCTTGGGGGCCACGGCGAGCTCCTACGAGCAGTACTTC; CDR3 protein: CASSLGATASSYEQYF; V gene: TRBV5-1; D gene: -; J gene: TRBJ2-7; clone size: -
CDR3 DNA: TGTGCCAGCAGACTAGCGGGAGACACCGGGGAGCTGTTTTTT; CDR3 protein: CASRLAGDTGELFF; V gene: TRBV6-5; D gene: TRBD2; J gene: TRBJ2-2; clone size: -